This T cell receptor beta chain was identified during a study of early T cells in non-severe SARS-CoV-2 infection. TCRdb reanalysed the 5' RACE reads using MiXCR and keeps one entry per CDR3 protein. Found here are about 61,000 distinct CDR3 sequences, about 12% of them singletons; the top ten hold roughly 1.1%. CDR3 size: 14 residues. Germline V CDR1 and CDR2: DFQATT, SNEGSKA (reference sequence). V lost 0 bases and J 7 bases, leaving 13 bases between the germline ends. This TCR came from an adult who was a healthcare worker with PCR-confirmed SARS-CoV-2 infection or an uninfected control (not recorded which). The donor label of this sample is uncertain. Specimen: whole blood, collected at baseline. The V and J genes are TRBV20-1 and TRBJ2-1; D is unresolved. The CDR3 sequence: CSARDEAPRNEQFF. CDR3 DNA: TGCAGTGCTAGAGATGAGGCCCCGCGGAATGAGCAGTTCTTC.